Presented here are 32 T cell receptor beta chains from one specimen sequenced in a study of cytomegalovirus exposure and HLA in healthy donors. Amplification used 60 Vbeta primers and 13 Jbeta primers. The method was immunoSEQ multiplex PCR; TCRdb's version includes in-frame clones alone and lacks a portion of them. The sample includes around 91,000 clones, about three quarters of them seen just once. The material sequenced was PBMCs. The source of these receptors is a male donor in good health and CMV-seropositive.

This clone was detected once. The CDR3 loop is CASRRRAYEQYF. The CDR3 DNA follows: TGTGCCAGCAGAAGGAGAGCCTACGAGCAGTACTTC. The rearrangement joins TRBV27 to TRBJ2-7; D unclear. The germline CDR1 and CDR2 sequences are MNHEY and SMNVEV (reference sequence). Trimming took off 6 bases at V and 2 bases at J, with 8 bases between the two ends. The CDR3 runs 12 residues.

The gene calls are TRBV10-2 and TRBJ2-7; tentatively, D is TRBD1 (6 bases). In germline, CDR1 is WSHSY, CDR2 SAAADI. This CDR3 region has 15 residues. Trimming cost V 10 bases and J 0 bases, with 19 bases left between them. CDR3 in DNA: TGCGCCACCGCGCGTCGGGACACCAACTCCTACGAGCAGTACTTC. Its protein is CATARRDTNSYEQYF.

This clone has just one count. The chain couples TRBV7-9 to TRBJ2-5; D ambiguous. V lost 4 bases and J 5 bases, leaving 8 bases between the germline ends. This CDR3 has 12 residues. In germline, CDR1 is SEHNR, CDR2 FQNEAQ (reference sequence). The CDR3 here is CASSSVTETQYF. CDR3 nucleotides: TGTGCCAGCAGCTCAGTTACGGAGACCCAGTACTTC. Supplemented by reference TRBV7-9 and TRBJ2-5, the full variable domain reads DTGVSQNPRHKITKRGQNVTFRCDPISEHNRLYWYRQTLGQGPEFLTYFQNEAQLEKSRLLSDRFSAERPKGSFSTLEIQRTEQGDSAMYLCASSSVTETQYFGPGTRLLVL.

This clone has more than one count but fewer than ten. V and J are TRBV1 and TRBJ1-5; TRBD1 is taken as the D call from the table, unchecked against the DNA. TRBV1 is noted as a pseudogene. This CDR3 contains 14 residues. CDR3 bases: TGCACCAGCAGCCAAGTTCCAGACAATCAGCCCCAGCATTTT. It encodes CTSSQVPDNQPQHF.

V usage is TRBV5-4 and J usage is TRBJ1-4, with a weak D call TRBD1 (5 bases). V lost 0 bases to trimming and J lost 5 bases, with 8 bases between them. The CDR3 contains 14 residues. CDR1 SGHNT and CDR2 YYREEE come from the germline V gene (reference sequence). The CDR3 reads CASSLDRSNEKLFF. The CDR3 region has the DNA TGTGCCAGCAGCTTGGACAGGAGCAATGAAAAACTGTTTTTT. The full variable domain, rest sourced from reference TRBV5-4 and TRBJ1-4, is ETGVTQSPTHLIKTRGQQVTLRCSSQSGHNTVSWYQQALGQGPQFIFQYYREEENGRGNFPPRFSGLQFPNYSSELNVNALELDDSALYLCASSLDRSNEKLFFGSGTQLSVL.

The V gene is TRBV4-2, the J gene TRBJ1-5; D gene uncertain. The CDR3 runs to 15 residues. Germline assignment: CDR1 LGHNA and CDR2 YNFKEQ. Trimming removed 4 bases from V and 2 bases from J, with 12 bases in between. The CDR3: CASSPEVGGNQPQHF. The DNA for the CDR3 is TGTGCCAGCAGCCCCGAGGTGGGTGGCAATCAGCCCCAGCATTTT.

In its sample, this clone was seen once. The chain links TRBV5-1 to TRBJ1-5; 9 nucleotides line up with TRBD1. The CDR3 totals 16 residues. Per germline, CDR1 SGHRS and CDR2 YFSETQ. V dropped 0 bases and J dropped 10; count of bases not matched to a gene: 11. For the CDR3, the DNA is TGCGCCAGCAGCTTGGGGGGAACAGGGGGCCAGGGACCCCAGCATTTT. Its translation: CASSLGGTGGQGPQHF.

The rearrangement joins TRBV9 to TRBJ2-7; 10 nucleotides match TRBD1. Trimming removed 3 bases from V and 1 base from J; junction bases left unmatched: 4. CDR1 is SGDLS and CDR2 is YYNGEE in the germline V gene. The length of the CDR3 is 15 residues. The CDR3 here is CASSEEDRGSYEQYF. DNA of the CDR3: TGTGCCAGCAGCGAGGAGGACAGGGGGTCCTACGAGCAGTACTTC.

V is TRBV2 and J is TRBJ2-3, with D perhaps TRBD1 (6 bases). The V end lost 8 bases, the J end lost 2 bases, and 11 bases lay between the germline ends. This CDR3 is built from 13 residues. The germline gives CDR1 SNHLY, CDR2 FYNNEI. CDR3 nucleotides: TGTGCCAGCCTCCGGGACAACACAGATACGCAGTATTTT. Its translation: CASLRDNTDTQYF.

The chain links TRBV6-5 to TRBJ1-5; D unresolved. This CDR3 spans 12 amino acids. The germline gives CDR1 MNHEY, CDR2 SVGAGI. V was shortened by 5 bases and J by 3 bases, with 5 bases between the two germline ends. The CDR3 DNA is TGTGCCAGCAGTACTCCCAATCAGCCCCAGCATTTT. Its protein is CASSTPNQPQHF.

The V call is TRBV30, the J call TRBJ1-5; TRBD1 might be the D (5 bases). The germline V gene encodes CDR1 GTSNPN and CDR2 SVGIG (reference sequence). The CDR3 has 13 residues. Trimming shortened V by 2 bases and J by 6 bases, and 11 bases separated the two germline ends. The CDR3 region is CAWSTGGAQPQHF. The CDR3 DNA reads TGTGCCTGGAGTACCGGGGGAGCTCAGCCCCAGCATTTT.

CDR3 in amino acids: CASSLPGGYEQYF. CDR3 in DNA: TGTGCCAGCAGCCTTCCAGGGGGCTACGAGCAGTACTTC. The chain joins TRBV6-1 to TRBJ2-7; 7 bases line up with TRBD1. V gave up 6 bases and J gave up 3 bases; unmatched junction bases: 5. This CDR3 is 13 amino acids long. CDR1 is MNHNS, CDR2 SASEGT, per germline.

The chain recombines TRBV9 with TRBJ1-6; 7 bases are shared with TRBD1. Trimming cost V 5 bases and J 10 bases; bases outside gene matches: 15. Germline CDR1 reads SGDLS; CDR2 reads YYNGEE. CDR3 size: 16 residues. CDR3 sequence: CASSSRQGGSWSPLHF. The CDR3 nucleotides are TGTGCCAGCAGTTCTAGACAGGGTGGTTCATGGTCACCCCTCCACTTT.

The chain has TRBV6-1 and TRBJ1-2, with D unresolved. Germline loops: CDR1 MNHNS, CDR2 SASEGT. The CDR3 has 15 amino acids. The germline V and J ends were trimmed by 0 bases and 2 bases, with 10 bases remaining between them. CDR3 sequence reads: CASSEAPEANYGYTF. The CDR3 DNA reads as TGTGCCAGCAGTGAAGCCCCGGAAGCGAACTATGGCTACACCTTC.

V is TRBV5-6 and J is TRBJ2-1; a weak D match, TRBD2 (5 bases). Per the germline V gene, CDR1 is SGHDT and CDR2 is YYEEEE. The CDR3 extends over 16 amino acids. Trimming pared 0 bases from V and 0 bases from J, leaving 10 bases between. The CDR3 spells CASSLVPGSSYNEQFF. In nucleotides, the CDR3 is TGTGCCAGCAGCTTGGTACCGGGGAGCTCCTACAATGAGCAGTTCTTC. Variable domain in full (rest from reference TRBV5-6 and TRBJ2-1): DAGVTQSPTHLIKTRGQQVTLRCSPKSGHDTVSWYQQALGQGPQFIFQYYEEEERQRGNFPDRFSGHQFPNYSSELNVNALLLGDSALYLCASSLVPGSSYNEQFFGPGTRLTVL.

This clone appeared a few times. The chain links TRBV15 to TRBJ2-7; D may be TRBD1 (6 bases). The CDR3 covers 12 residues. Germline assignment: CDR1 LNHNV and CDR2 YYDKDF (reference sequence). Trimming pared 5 bases from V and 1 base from J, leaving 6 bases between. DNA of the CDR3: TGTGCCACCAGCGGACAGTCCTACGAGCAGTACTTC. Protein: CATSGQSYEQYF.

V is TRBV6-5 and J is TRBJ1-6; D may be TRBD1 (6 bases). CDR1 is MNHEY, CDR2 SVGAGI, per germline. There are 16 residues in the CDR3. Trimming shortened V by 2 bases and J by 4 bases, and 12 bases separated the two germline ends. CDR3 residues: CASSYGGGQYNSPLHF. The CDR3 DNA sequence: TGTGCCAGCAGTTACGGTGGGGGCCAGTATAATTCACCCCTCCACTTT.

This rearrangement joins TRBV28 to TRBJ2-1; 9 bases align to TRBD2. Germline assignment: CDR1 MDHEN and CDR2 SYDVKM. V lost 4 bases and J lost 3; bases outside the gene matches: 7. The CDR3 spans 16 residues. CDR3 bases: TGTGCCAGCAGTTCATCCAGCGGGAGGTTCTACAATGAGCAGTTCTTC. Translated, it gives CASSSSSGRFYNEQFF. Looking up the rest from reference TRBV28 and TRBJ2-1 gives the full variable domain: DVKVTQSSRYLVKRTGEKVFLECVQDMDHENMFWYRQDPGLGLRLIYFSYDVKMKEKGDIPEGYSVSREKKERFSLILESASTNQTSMYLCASSSSSGRFYNEQFFGPGTRLTVL.

The chain links TRBV28 to TRBJ1-2, with D possibly TRBD1 on 5 matching bases. The germline gives CDR1 MDHEN, CDR2 SYDVKM. V shed 5 bases and J shed 10 bases, with 14 bases lying between them. CDR3 length: 12 residues. CDR3 nucleotide sequence: TGTGCCAGCAGTCTTGGACAAGGCCCCTACACCTTC. It specifies CASSLGQGPYTF.

The table lists this clone with a few counts. V and J are TRBV20-1 and TRBJ2-7; 7 bases map to TRBD1. The V and J ends lost 6 bases and 5 bases, in that order; junction bases with no gene match: 4. The germline V gene has CDR1 DFQATT and CDR2 SNEGSKA (reference sequence). The CDR3 runs 11 residues. The DNA of the CDR3 is TGCAGTGCATTAGGACAGGACGAGCAGTACTTC. Residues: CSALGQDEQYF.

The chain has TRBV6-4 and TRBJ2-7; a possible D gene is TRBD1 (5 bases). CDR3 length: 13 amino acids. CDR1 MRHNA and CDR2 SNTAGT come from the germline V gene. V was cut by 0 bases and J by 6 bases, with 9 bases left in between. CDR3 loop: CASSDSAGLEQYF. DNA for the CDR3: TGTGCCAGCAGTGACTCGGCAGGGCTCGAGCAGTACTTC.

This clone has only one observation. This chain uses TRBV29-1 with TRBJ2-7; D perhaps matches TRBD1 (6 bases). CDR1 is SQVTM, CDR2 ANQGSEA, per germline. Trimming took 5 bases from V and 0 from J, leaving 14 bases between them. The CDR3 is 14 amino acids. CDR3 nucleotides: TGCAGCGTTCACTTGCAGGGGAGCTCCTACGAGCAGTACTTC. Its translation: CSVHLQGSSYEQYF.

The J gene is TRBJ2-3, the V gene TRBV6-1, with D possibly matching TRBD2 (6 bases). This CDR3 has 15 residues. Germline CDR1 reads MNHNS; CDR2 reads SASEGT. V lost 1 base and J lost 7, with 15 bases in between. CDR3 residues: CASSEGIGGAYTQYF. In nucleotides, the CDR3 is TGTGCCAGCAGTGAAGGGATCGGGGGAGCATATACGCAGTATTTT.

Of note for this clone: The sample holds other DNA sequences that translate to the same CDR3. The rearrangement uses TRBV7-6 and TRBJ2-1; maybe TRBD2 (5 bases). V shed 4 bases and J shed 4 bases, with 17 bases lying between them. Germline V gene sequence: CDR1 SGHVS, CDR2 FNYEAQ. The CDR3 runs 16 residues. The DNA of the CDR3 is TGTGCCAGCAGCTCTGGTCCAGGACGGGAATACAATGAGCAGTTCTTC. This gives the protein CASSSGPGREYNEQFF.

The CDR3 region is CASSLAFGRGNTEAFF. The CDR3 nucleotides are TGTGCCAGCAGCTTAGCCTTCGGGCGGGGGAACACTGAAGCTTTCTTT. The rearrangement joins TRBV11-2 to TRBJ1-1; unclear D gene. Germline lookup yields CDR1 SGHAT and CDR2 FQNNGV. CDR3 length equals 16 residues. Trimming took 1 base from V and 1 from J, leaving 13 bases between them. The entire variable domain, with the rest obtained from reference TRBV11-2 and TRBJ1-1, is as follows: EAGVAQSPRYKIIEKRQSVAFWCNPISGHATLYWYQQILGQGPKLLIQFQNNGVVDDSQLPKDRFSAERLKGVDSTLKIQPAKLEDSAVYLCASSLAFGRGNTEAFFGQGTRLTVV.

The genes are TRBV9 and TRBJ1-3, with D unresolved. Trimming pared 0 bases from V and 0 bases from J, leaving 10 bases between. CDR3 size: 16 residues. Germline V CDR1 and CDR2: SGDLS, YYNGEE. The CDR3 coding sequence is TGTGCCAGCAGCGTAGATCCCAGTGACTCTGGAAACACCATATATTTT. Residues: CASSVDPSDSGNTIYF. Full variable domain (outside the CDR3, taken from reference TRBV9 and TRBJ1-3): DSGVTQTPKHLITATGQRVTLRCSPRSGDLSVYWYQQSLDQGLQFLIQYYNGEERAKGNILERFSAQQFPDLHSELNLSSLELGDSALYFCASSVDPSDSGNTIYFGEGSWLTVV.

The rearrangement joins TRBV5-5 to TRBJ2-3, with 11 positions matching TRBD1. The CDR3 sequence is 16 residues long. V dropped 3 bases and J dropped 3; count of bases not matched to a gene: 6. In germline, CDR1 is SGHKS, CDR2 YYEKEE (reference sequence). CDR3 region: CASSWTGGLSTDTQYF. DNA for the CDR3: TGTGCCAGCAGCTGGACAGGGGGCTTATCAACAGATACGCAGTATTTT.

The chain recombines TRBV15 with TRBJ2-3, with 10 bases aligning to TRBD2. The CDR3 is made up of 16 amino acids. V was pared by 1 base and J by 4 bases, with 5 bases of the junction left unmatched. Germline V gene data show CDR1 as LNHNV and CDR2 as YYDKDF (reference sequence). This CDR3 is CATSRGWLAGADTQYF. Written as DNA, the CDR3 is TGTGCCACCAGCAGAGGATGGCTAGCGGGAGCAGATACGCAGTATTTT.

The chain employs TRBV5-1 and TRBJ1-2; D may be TRBD1 (6 bases). V shed 4 bases and J shed 2 bases, with 27 bases lying between them. Germline CDR1 is SGHRS and CDR2 is YFSETQ. The length of the CDR3 is 19 residues. The CDR3 sequence is CASSHSAAGKQGGNYGYTF. CDR3 DNA: TGCGCCAGCAGCCATTCAGCCGCCGGCAAACAGGGTGGAAACTATGGCTACACCTTC.

The chain joins TRBV15 to TRBJ2-7, with D perhaps TRBD1 (5 bases). Between the trimmed V and J ends, which lost 0 bases and 3 bases, there was a span of 6 bases. CDR3 length: 13 amino acids. Germline loops: CDR1 LNHNV, CDR2 YYDKDF (reference sequence). The CDR3 region has the DNA TGTGCCACCAGCAGAGATACAGGCTACGAGCAGTACTTC. Its protein product is CATSRDTGYEQYF.

This chain links TRBV6-9 with TRBJ2-7; no definite D call. Trimming cost V 6 bases and J 2 bases, with 2 bases left between them. The CDR3 has 10 residues. Germline CDR1 MNHGY, CDR2 SVAAGI. CDR3 DNA sequence: TGTGCCAGCAGCGCCTACGAGCAGTACTTC. It specifies CASSAYEQYF.

This clone has more than one count but fewer than ten. The V call is TRBV6-1, the J call TRBJ1-2; 7 positions agree with TRBD1. The V and J ends lost 6 bases and 8 bases, in that order; junction bases with no gene match: 3. This CDR3 is built from 11 residues. Germline V gene sequence: CDR1 MNHNS, CDR2 SASEGT. CDR3 in amino acids: CASRQGLGYTF. The CDR3, as DNA: TGTGCCAGCAGACAGGGGCTCGGCTACACCTTC.